This is a list of T cell receptor beta chains from one sample in a study of T-cell memory formation after mild COVID-19. TCRdb independently ran MiXCR on the 5' RACE reads; one entry per CDR3 protein. Among approximately 300,000 distinct CDR3 sequences listed, 15% were seen once. The sequenced sample consisted of PBMCs or a T cell subset sorted from them (not recorded which). Every receptor here comes from a man between 18 and 29 years old who had mild COVID-19 (a few samples of this study predate the infection). Cell type and time point are not known. The CDR3 runs from the conserved cysteine through the conserved F or W. A D gene is named only where the DNA matches it firmly. Not all rows give a size; the values are once, few, many and, for expanded clones, a class.

V gene,J gene,clone size,CDR3 length,D gene,CDR3 protein,CDR3 DNA
TRBV12-3/TRBV12-4,TRBJ2-3,.,15,TRBD1,CASSPRGTATDTQYF,TGTGCCAGCAGTCCTAGGGGGACAGCCACAGATACGCAGTATTTT
TRBV19,TRBJ2-1,few,13,.,CASSIRVNNEQFF,TGTGCCAGTAGTATCAGGGTTAACAATGAGCAGTTCTTC
TRBV7-7,TRBJ1-1,.,13,.,CASSSDENTEAFF,TGTGCCAGCAGCTCCGACGAGAACACTGAAGCTTTCTTT
TRBV6-5,TRBJ2-2,many,15,.,CASSPRRVNTGELFF,TGTGCCAGCAGTCCCCGGCGGGTTAACACCGGGGAGCTGTTTTTT
TRBV11-3,TRBJ2-7,few,13,TRBD1,CASSSLGQGEQYF,TGTGCCAGCAGCTCCCTAGGACAGGGCGAGCAGTACTTC
TRBV6-5,TRBJ1-6,few,16,TRBD1,CASSYRDSLSGSPLHF,TGTGCCAGCAGTTACCGGGACAGCTTGAGTGGTTCACCCCTCCACTTT
TRBV6-6,TRBJ1-1,few,14,TRBD1,CASSWDRGTTEAFF,TGTGCCAGCAGTTGGGACAGGGGCACCACTGAAGCTTTCTTT
TRBV6-5,TRBJ2-5,.,17,.,CASSYSSGGTAEETQYF,TGTGCCAGCAGTTACTCCTCCGGAGGGACGGCGGAAGAGACCCAGTACTTC
TRBV10-3,TRBJ2-7,few,13,.,CAISAAAPDEQYF,TGTGCCATCAGTGCCGCCGCTCCGGACGAGCAGTACTTC
TRBV4-3,TRBJ1-6,.,15,.,CASSQDSQGSSPLHF,TGCGCCAGCAGCCAAGATAGCCAGGGGAGTTCACCCCTCCACTTT
TRBV7-2,TRBJ2-3,.,15,TRBD2,CASSLVTSGTDTQYF,TGTGCCAGCAGCTTAGTCACTAGCGGGACAGATACGCAGTATTTT
TRBV7-2,TRBJ2-1,many,16,TRBD1,CASSDNFRDRHCEQFF,TGTGCCAGCAGCGATAATTTCCGGGACAGGCATTGTGAGCAGTTCTTC
TRBV30,TRBJ1-2,.,12,TRBD1,CAGGTGSYGYTF,TGTGCCGGTGGGACAGGGAGCTATGGCTACACCTTC
TRBV6-5,TRBJ1-3,.,14,.,CASSYQSSGNTIYF,TGTGCCAGCAGTTATCAGAGCTCTGGAAACACCATATATTTT
TRBV12-3/TRBV12-4,TRBJ2-3,many,16,.,CASSLRRAGGRDTQYF,TGTGCCAGCAGTTTAAGGAGGGCAGGGGGGAGAGATACGCAGTATTTT
TRBV27,TRBJ2-5,.,14,TRBD2,CATQGTSGRGTQYF,TGTGCCACCCAAGGGACTAGCGGGCGCGGGACCCAGTACTTC
TRBV4-1,TRBJ1-5,many,14,.,CASSQGVENQPQHF,TGCGCCAGCAGCCAAGGAGTGGAGAATCAGCCCCAGCATTTT
TRBV6-2/TRBV6-3,TRBJ2-7,few,13,.,CASREGQNYEQYF,TGTGCCAGCAGGGAGGGACAGAACTACGAGCAGTACTTC
TRBV6-1,TRBJ2-5,few,14,TRBD2,CASSEFSGGVSQYF,TGTGCCAGCAGTGAATTTAGCGGGGGGGTTTCCCAGTACTTC
TRBV9,TRBJ2-1,few,17,TRBD2,CASSLGLGLASYNEQFF,TGTGCCAGCAGCTTAGGACTAGGGTTGGCTTCCTACAATGAGCAGTTCTTC
TRBV5-1,TRBJ2-6,.,17,.,CASSWHGRDSGANVLTF,TGCGCCAGCAGCTGGCACGGACGGGACTCTGGGGCCAACGTCCTGACTTTC
TRBV19,TRBJ2-7,few,16,TRBD1,CASSIGTGANSYEQYF,TGTGCCAGTAGTATTGGGACAGGGGCAAATTCCTACGAGCAGTACTTC
TRBV6-5,TRBJ2-5,few,16,TRBD2,CASSYQTSGVGETQYF,TGTGCCAGCAGTTACCAGACTAGCGGGGTGGGAGAGACCCAGTACTTC
TRBV12-3/TRBV12-4,TRBJ2-2,.,12,.,CASSLMGRELFF,TGTGCCAGCAGTTTGATGGGCCGGGAGCTGTTTTTT
TRBV7-9,TRBJ1-1,.,13,.,CASSFYQGTEAFF,TGTGCCAGCAGCTTTTACCAGGGGACTGAAGCTTTCTTT
TRBV7-9,TRBJ2-1,.,13,TRBD2,CASSLSTSGGEFF,TGTGCCAGCAGCTTATCGACTAGCGGGGGGGAGTTCTTC
TRBV21-1,TRBJ1-1,.,18,.,CASSKEGDTPVGNTEAFF,TGTGCCAGCAGCAAAGAGGGGGACACTCCCGTCGGGAACACTGAAGCTTTCTTT
TRBV9,TRBJ1-2,few,12,.,CASSQQAYGYTF,TGTGCCAGCAGCCAACAGGCTTATGGCTACACCTTC
TRBV6-5,TRBJ1-2,.,15,TRBD1,CASRGQGAMGYGYTF,TGTGCCAGCAGGGGACAGGGGGCGATGGGCTATGGCTACACCTTC
TRBV7-2,TRBJ1-2,.,14,.,CASSLAFTESGYTF,TGTGCCAGCAGCTTAGCGTTCACGGAAAGCGGCTACACCTTC
TRBV12-5,TRBJ1-1,.,13,TRBD1,CATRAQGDTEAFF,TGTGCTACCCGAGCCCAGGGGGACACTGAAGCTTTCTTT
TRBV5-6,TRBJ1-5,.,14,.,CASSLWVSNQPQHF,TGTGCCAGCAGCTTGTGGGTAAGCAATCAGCCCCAGCATTTT
TRBV7-2,TRBJ2-2,.,20,TRBD2,CASSLEGTSGGTKYTGELFF,TGTGCCAGCAGCTTAGAGGGGACTAGCGGGGGGACTAAATACACCGGGGAGCTGTTTTTT
TRBV12-3/TRBV12-4,TRBJ1-6,.,14,TRBD1,CASRLGQGSSPLHF,TGTGCCAGCAGATTAGGACAGGGCAGTTCACCCCTCCACTTT
TRBV15,TRBJ2-3,.,16,.,CATSRDWSSGRVAQYF,TGTGCCACCAGCAGAGATTGGAGTAGCGGCCGTGTGGCGCAGTATTTT
TRBV6-5,TRBJ1-2,few,11,.,CASSSLLGYTF,TGTGCCAGCAGTTCCCTCCTTGGCTACACCTTC
TRBV5-6,TRBJ2-1,few,14,.,CASSLGLNYNEQFF,TGTGCCAGCAGCTTGGGACTCAACTACAATGAGCAGTTCTTC
TRBV9,TRBJ2-3,few,15,.,CASSVTGLSSDTQYF,TGTGCCAGCAGCGTAACCGGGCTGAGCTCAGATACGCAGTATTTT
TRBV5-5,TRBJ1-5,few,16,.,CASSLTGHLDDQPQHF,TGTGCCAGCAGCTTGACGGGACACCTGGACGATCAGCCCCAGCATTTT
TRBV4-3,TRBJ1-1,few,15,.,CATSLDRSLNTEAFF,TGCGCCACCTCGCTAGACAGAAGCCTGAACACTGAAGCTTTCTTT
TRBV6-1,TRBJ2-3,.,20,.,CASSELRGTLNPSSTDTQYF,TGTGCCAGCAGTGAACTTCGGGGGACCCTCAACCCCTCTAGCACAGATACGCAGTATTTT
TRBV7-2,TRBJ1-1,.,14,.,CASSDHTGYTEAFF,TGTGCCAGCAGCGATCATACAGGGTACACTGAAGCTTTCTTT
TRBV12-3/TRBV12-4,TRBJ1-3,few,14,.,CASSPPPSGNTIYF,TGTGCCAGCAGTCCCCCCCCATCTGGAAACACCATATATTTT
TRBV7-7,TRBJ2-5,.,14,.,CASSSGGREETQYF,TGTGCTAGCAGCTCGGGGGGCCGGGAAGAGACCCAGTACTTC
TRBV20-1,TRBJ2-6,many,13,.,CSARISGANVLTF,TGCAGTGCTAGGATTTCTGGGGCCAACGTCCTGACTTTC
TRBV9,TRBJ2-6,few,18,.,CASSLRTAPNSGANVLTF,TGTGCCAGCAGCTTACGGACAGCCCCGAACTCTGGGGCCAACGTCCTGACTTTC
TRBV20-1,TRBJ1-2,.,13,.,CSAREFPRVDYTF,TGCAGTGCTAGAGAATTCCCCAGGGTGGACTACACCTTC
TRBV5-1,TRBJ2-5,.,17,TRBD2,CASSLASSGGFQETQYF,TGCGCCAGCAGCTTGGCCTCTAGCGGGGGATTCCAAGAGACCCAGTACTTC
TRBV7-2,TRBJ2-5,few,14,.,CASSARRDQETQYF,TGTGCCAGCAGCGCCCGGCGGGACCAAGAGACCCAGTACTTC